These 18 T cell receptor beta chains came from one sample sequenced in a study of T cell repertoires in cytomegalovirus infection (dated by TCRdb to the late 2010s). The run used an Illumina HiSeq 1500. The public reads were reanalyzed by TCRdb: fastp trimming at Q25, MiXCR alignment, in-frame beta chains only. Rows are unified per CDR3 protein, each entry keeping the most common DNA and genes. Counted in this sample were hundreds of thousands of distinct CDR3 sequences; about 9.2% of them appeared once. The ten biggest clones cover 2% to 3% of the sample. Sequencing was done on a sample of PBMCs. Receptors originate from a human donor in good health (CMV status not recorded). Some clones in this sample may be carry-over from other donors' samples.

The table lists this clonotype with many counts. CDR3 in amino acids: CASSLEYTAFSYNEQFF. CDR3 sequence (DNA): TGTGCCAGCAGCTTGGAATATACAGCGTTTTCCTACAATGAGCAGTTCTTC. The chain combines TRBV5-6 with TRBJ2-1; the D is unclear. The V gene's germline CDR1 is SGHDT and CDR2 YYEEEE. The germline V and J ends were trimmed by 0 bases and 1 base, with 14 bases remaining between them. The CDR3 runs 17 residues.

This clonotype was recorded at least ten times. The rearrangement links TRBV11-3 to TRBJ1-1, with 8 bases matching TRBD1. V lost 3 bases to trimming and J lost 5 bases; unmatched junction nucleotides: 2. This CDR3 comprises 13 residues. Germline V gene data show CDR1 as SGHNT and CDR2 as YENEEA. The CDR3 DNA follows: TGTGCCAGCAGCTTCCGACAGGGGACTGAAGCTTTCTTT. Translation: CASSFRQGTEAFF.

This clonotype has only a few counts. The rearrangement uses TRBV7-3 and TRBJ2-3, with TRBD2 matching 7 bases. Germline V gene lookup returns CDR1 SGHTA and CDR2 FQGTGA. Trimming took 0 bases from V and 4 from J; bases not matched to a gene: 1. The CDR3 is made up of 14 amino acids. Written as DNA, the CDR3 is TGTGCCAGCAGCTTAACTCGGGGGGCAGATACGCAGTATTTT. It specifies CASSLTRGADTQYF.

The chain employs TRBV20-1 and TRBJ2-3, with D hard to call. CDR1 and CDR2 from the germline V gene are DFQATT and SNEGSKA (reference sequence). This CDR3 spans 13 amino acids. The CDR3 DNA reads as TGCACCCCTCGCGTAGGCAGCACAGATACGCAGTATTTT. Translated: CTPRVGSTDTQYF.

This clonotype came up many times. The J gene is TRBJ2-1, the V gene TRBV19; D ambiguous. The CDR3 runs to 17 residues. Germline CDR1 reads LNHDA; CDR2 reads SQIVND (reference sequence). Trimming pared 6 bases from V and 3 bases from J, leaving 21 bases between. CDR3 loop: CASRSDAGRRNYNEQFF. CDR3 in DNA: TGTGCCAGTAGATCCGACGCCGGGCGGAGAAACTACAATGAGCAGTTCTTC.

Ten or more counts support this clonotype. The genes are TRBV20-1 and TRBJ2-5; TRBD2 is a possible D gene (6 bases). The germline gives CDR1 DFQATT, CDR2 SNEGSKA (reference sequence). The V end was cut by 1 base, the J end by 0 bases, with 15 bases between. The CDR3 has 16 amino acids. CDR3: CSARGLGLGDQETQYF. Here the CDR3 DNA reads TGCAGTGCTAGAGGATTGGGACTTGGGGACCAAGAGACCCAGTACTTC.

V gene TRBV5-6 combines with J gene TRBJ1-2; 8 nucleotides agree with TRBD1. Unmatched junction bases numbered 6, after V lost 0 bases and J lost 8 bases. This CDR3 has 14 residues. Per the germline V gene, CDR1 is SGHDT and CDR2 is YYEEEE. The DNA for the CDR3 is TGTGCCAGCAGCTTGGAACGACAGGGGTTGGGCTACACCTTC. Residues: CASSLERQGLGYTF.

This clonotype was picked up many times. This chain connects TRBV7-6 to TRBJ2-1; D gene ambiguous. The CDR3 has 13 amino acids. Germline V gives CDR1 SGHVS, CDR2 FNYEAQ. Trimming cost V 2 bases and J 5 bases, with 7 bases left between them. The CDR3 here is CASSLRLNNEQFF. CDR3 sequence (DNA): TGTGCCAGCAGCTTACGCCTGAACAATGAGCAGTTCTTC.

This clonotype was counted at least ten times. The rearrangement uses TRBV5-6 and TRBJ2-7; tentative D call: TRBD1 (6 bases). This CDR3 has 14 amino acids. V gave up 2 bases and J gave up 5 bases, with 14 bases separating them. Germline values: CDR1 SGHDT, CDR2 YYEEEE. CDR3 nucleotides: TGTGCCAGCAGCTTTCGGGACACCGGCCACGAGCAGTACGTC. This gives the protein CASSFRDTGHEQYV.

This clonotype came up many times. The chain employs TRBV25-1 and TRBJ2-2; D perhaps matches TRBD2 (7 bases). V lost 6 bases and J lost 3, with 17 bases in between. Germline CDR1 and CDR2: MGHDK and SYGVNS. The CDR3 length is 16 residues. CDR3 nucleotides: TGTGCCAGCAGAAAGGGGGGGGGGACGTACACCGGGGAGCTGTTTTTT. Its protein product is CASRKGGGTYTGELFF.

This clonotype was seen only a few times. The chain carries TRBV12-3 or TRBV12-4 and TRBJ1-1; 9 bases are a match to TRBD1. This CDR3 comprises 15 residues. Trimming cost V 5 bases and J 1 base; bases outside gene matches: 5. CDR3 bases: TGTGCCAGCAGTCTGGGGACAGGGAGGAACACTGAAGCTTTCTTT. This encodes CASSLGTGRNTEAFF.

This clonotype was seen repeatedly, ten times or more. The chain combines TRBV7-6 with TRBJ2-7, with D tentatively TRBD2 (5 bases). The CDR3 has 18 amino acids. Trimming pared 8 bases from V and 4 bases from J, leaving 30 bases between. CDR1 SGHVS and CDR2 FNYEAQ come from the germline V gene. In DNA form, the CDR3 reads TGTGCCAGCCTCGACGAGGGTAGCAATCGACGCGTGCCTTACGAGCAGTACTTC. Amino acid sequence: CASLDEGSNRRVPYEQYF.

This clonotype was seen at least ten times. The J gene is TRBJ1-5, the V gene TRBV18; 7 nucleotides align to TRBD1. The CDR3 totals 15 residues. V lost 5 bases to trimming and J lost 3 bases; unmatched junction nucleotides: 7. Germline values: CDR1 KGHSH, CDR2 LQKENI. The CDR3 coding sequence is TGTGCCAGCTCATCTACAGGGGCCGCCAATCAGCCCCAGCATTTT. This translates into CASSSTGAANQPQHF.

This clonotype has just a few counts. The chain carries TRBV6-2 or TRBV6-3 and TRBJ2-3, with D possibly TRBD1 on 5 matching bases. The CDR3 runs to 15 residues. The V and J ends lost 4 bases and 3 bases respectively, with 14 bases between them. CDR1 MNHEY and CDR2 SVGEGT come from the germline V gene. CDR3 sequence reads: CASSFSGIGTDTQYF. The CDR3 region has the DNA TGTGCCAGCAGTTTTTCAGGGATCGGAACAGATACGCAGTATTTT.

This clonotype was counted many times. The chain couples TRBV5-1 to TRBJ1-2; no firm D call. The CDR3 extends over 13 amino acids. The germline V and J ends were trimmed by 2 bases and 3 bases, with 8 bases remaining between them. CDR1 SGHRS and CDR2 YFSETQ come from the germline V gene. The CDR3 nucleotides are TGCGCCAGCAGCTTCGACATCTACTATGGCTACACCTTC. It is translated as CASSFDIYYGYTF.

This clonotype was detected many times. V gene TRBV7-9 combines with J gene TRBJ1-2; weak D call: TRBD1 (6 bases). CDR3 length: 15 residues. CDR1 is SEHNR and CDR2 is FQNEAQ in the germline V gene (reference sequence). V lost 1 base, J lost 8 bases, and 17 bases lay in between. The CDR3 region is CASSLVADSAGGYTF. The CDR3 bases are TGTGCCAGCAGCTTAGTTGCGGACAGCGCCGGGGGCTACACCTTC.

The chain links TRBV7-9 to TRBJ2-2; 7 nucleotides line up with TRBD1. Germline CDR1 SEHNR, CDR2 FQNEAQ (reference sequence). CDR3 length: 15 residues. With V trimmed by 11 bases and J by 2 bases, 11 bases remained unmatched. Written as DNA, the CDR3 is TGTGCCTTCCTCGTCGGGACAGCAAACACCGGGGAGCTGTTTTTT. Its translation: CAFLVGTANTGELFF.

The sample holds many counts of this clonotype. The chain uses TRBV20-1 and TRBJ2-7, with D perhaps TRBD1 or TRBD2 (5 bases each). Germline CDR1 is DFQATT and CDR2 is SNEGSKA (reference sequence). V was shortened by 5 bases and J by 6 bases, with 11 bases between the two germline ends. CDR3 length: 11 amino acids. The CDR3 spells CSAPGDREQYF. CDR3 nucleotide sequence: TGCAGTGCTCCTGGGGACCGCGAGCAGTACTTC.